This T cell receptor beta chain was profiled in a study of resident and recirculating memory T cells in vitiligo. Overall study findings and caveats: Vitiligo lesions lacked a unique dominant clone, and clonality varied.

A remark on this clone: Antigen: not known.

Sequenced by immunoSEQ multiplex PCR; TCRdb stores in-frame clones only, minus some. The table includes tens of thousands of clones, more than 85% detected once. Stability required unchanged lesions during the previous 6 months. Stable patients also lacked confetti depigmentation, a sign of active vitiligo. The CDR3 totals 14 residues. Germline lookup yields CDR1 MNHEY and CDR2 SMNVEV (reference sequence). Trimming pared 0 bases from V and 6 bases from J, leaving 12 bases between. This sequence originates from a male donor with vitiligo. The V gene is TRBV27, the J gene TRBJ2-7, with TRBD1 as a possible D gene (6 bases). Specimen: blood. The CDR3 here is CASSLSRGDLEQYF. CDR3 nucleotides: TGTGCCAGCAGTTTATCCAGGGGCGACCTCGAGCAGTACTTC.